This T cell receptor (beta chain) derives from a study of blood T cell repertoires in COVID-19. Study summary: T cells, B-cell-depleted T cells, or PBMCs provided the cDNA or gDNA that served as material.

The ends were cut back, 0 bases at V and 1 base at J, with 9 bases in the middle. Germline CDR1 LGHDT, CDR2 YNNKEL (reference sequence). The CDR3 is made up of 15 amino acids. Original analysis: Reference gene primer amplification gave estimated nucleated cell counts. Assay used: immunoSEQ multiplex PCR; TCRdb lists only in-frame clones, some missing. Clone size and V and J calls were adopted from that table, with D and trimming inferred from the DNA. The sample lists around 420,000 clones, roughly 87% seen once, with approximately 2.1% in the top ten. The sample comprised PBMCs or T cells enriched from blood (not recorded which). This TCR derives from a woman aged 40 to 50 with acute COVID-19. The chain combines TRBV3-1 (or the pseudogene TRBV3-2) with TRBJ1-1; D call uncertain. CDR3: CASSQDGSANTEAFF. For the CDR3, the DNA is TGTGCCAGCAGCCAAGACGGGAGTGCGAACACTGAAGCTTTCTTT.